Listed here are 5 T cell receptor beta chains from one sample, sequenced in a study of technical replicates of blood from a few donors. This table comes from immunoSEQ multiplex PCR, and its TCRdb copy is limited to in-frame clones, with some not included. This sample has roughly 67,000 clones, with roughly 98% found just once. Sequenced material: T cells isolated from PBMCs. The receptors originated from a human donor in good health.

In this sample, this clone turned up once. This CDR3 is CASMLAHEQYF. Written as DNA, the CDR3 is TGTGCCAGCATGTTAGCCCACGAGCAGTACTTC. V gene TRBV5-6 combines with J gene TRBJ2-7; D remains ambiguous. This CDR3 has 11 residues. The V gene lost 6 bases and the J gene lost 5 bases, with 9 bases spanning the gap. Germline loops: CDR1 SGHDT, CDR2 YYEEEE.

V and J are TRBV5-6 and TRBJ1-2; tentatively, D is TRBD1 (5 bases). CDR1 SGHDT and CDR2 YYEEEE come from the germline V gene. Trimming removed 4 bases from V and 6 bases from J, with 22 bases in between. CDR3 length equals 16 residues. CDR3 protein: CASSLVVGGGSNGYTF. The CDR3 nucleotides are TGTGCCAGCAGCCTTGTAGTGGGCGGGGGATCCAATGGCTACACCTTC.

V and J are TRBV5-1 and TRBJ1-1, with D perhaps TRBD1 (6 bases). The CDR3 has 15 residues. Trimming pared 4 bases from V and 1 base from J, leaving 14 bases between. CDR1 SGHRS and CDR2 YFSETQ come from the germline V gene. CDR3 sequence reads: CASSPDSEWNTEAFF. CDR3 nucleotide sequence: TGCGCCAGCAGCCCGGACAGTGAATGGAACACTGAAGCTTTCTTT.

The V gene is TRBV6-1, the J gene TRBJ2-3; perhaps TRBD1 as D (5 bases). With 3 bases removed from V and 0 bases from J, the gap between germline ends came to 10 bases. The CDR3 runs to 15 residues. CDR1 and CDR2 (germline): MNHNS, SASEGT. The CDR3 nucleotides are TGTGCCAGCAGTGATCAGGGTCCAAGCACAGATACGCAGTATTTT. The encoded protein is CASSDQGPSTDTQYF.

The chain has TRBV28 and TRBJ1-2, with TRBD1 identical over 11 bases. Germline CDR1 MDHEN, CDR2 SYDVKM. Losses at the gene ends were 3 bases for V and 8 bases for J; bases not matched to a gene: 14. CDR3 size: 17 residues. CDR3 protein: CASSLPGQGEYLVGYTF. The CDR3 DNA follows: TGTGCCAGCAGTTTGCCGGGACAGGGGGAGTATTTAGTAGGCTACACCTTC.